The clone carrying this TCR beta chain showed up many times. V lost 0 bases and J lost 0, with 5 bases in between. The germline V gene has CDR1 SGHRS and CDR2 YFSETQ. The CDR3 has 14 residues. This specimen comes from a study of patients and donors after allogeneic stem cell transplantation. TCRdb reprocessed the RT-PCR reads via MiXCR and lists one record per CDR3 protein. The data contain around 27,000 distinct CDR3 sequences, around 7.4% of them singletons. The TCR was taken from a human donor who was either an allogeneic HSCT recipient or a stem cell or donor lymphocyte infusion donor (not recorded which). It is not recorded whose cells these are; they may come from a transplant donor. The chain employs TRBV5-1 and TRBJ2-3, with D perhaps TRBD2 (5 bases). Sequencing was performed on blood, either unsorted or a sorted T cell fraction (not recorded which). In DNA, the CDR3 is TGCGCCAGCAGCTTGGAGCGGAGCACAGATACGCAGTATTTT. It specifies CASSLERSTDTQYF.